Presented here are 30 T cell receptor beta chains from one specimen sequenced in a study of neurological immune-mediated disorders (dated by TCRdb to the late 2010s). To prepare the library, 5' RACE was applied. Sequencing was carried out with an Illumina HiSeq 2500. TCRdb reprocessed the public reads (quality trimming at Q25 with fastp, clone calling with MiXCR) and kept in-frame beta chains. Each CDR3 protein appears once, grouped with its most common genes and DNA. This sample has some 78,000 distinct CDR3 sequences in its table, and 5% to 6% of those were observed once. The top ten constitute roughly 2.2% of the sample. Sequencing was performed on PBMCs. The receptors derive from a woman aged 25 to 39 with multiple sclerosis.

This clonotype was counted at least ten times. The chain combines TRBV20-1 with TRBJ2-3, with D possibly being TRBD2 (5 bases). The V end was cut by 0 bases, the J end by 0 bases, with 10 bases between. The CDR3 totals 15 residues. CDR1 and CDR2 (germline): DFQATT, SNEGSKA (reference sequence). This CDR3 is CSAREGSLSTDTQYF. DNA of the CDR3: TGCAGTGCTAGAGAGGGGAGCCTAAGCACAGATACGCAGTATTTT.

This clonotype was counted many times. The chain is built from TRBV5-1 and TRBJ2-2, with D possibly TRBD1 on 6 matching bases. The CDR3 consists of 13 residues. Trimming shortened V by 4 bases and J by 8 bases, and 12 bases separated the two germline ends. Germline V lookup: CDR1 SGHRS, CDR2 YFSETQ. CDR3 nucleotides: TGCGCCAGCAGCCCACACAGGGAAGGGGAGCTGTTTTTT. Protein: CASSPHREGELFF.

There are many counts of this clonotype. The chain joins TRBV29-1 to TRBJ2-5, with D possibly being TRBD2 (5 bases). This CDR3 has 12 amino acids. The V and J ends lost 4 bases and 5 bases respectively, with 11 bases between them. CDR1 and CDR2 (germline): SQVTM, ANQGSEA. The CDR3 bases are TGCAGCGTTGTTCCCGGCGGGGAGACCCAGTACTTC. Translated: CSVVPGGETQYF.

Many counts were recorded for this clonotype. The genes are TRBV5-1 and TRBJ2-5; the D is unclear. Germline V gene sequence: CDR1 SGHRS, CDR2 YFSETQ. Trimming removed 0 bases from V and 0 bases from J, with 24 bases in between. This CDR3 contains 20 residues. CDR3 nucleotide sequence: TGCGCCAGCAGCTTGGTTCATACCCGACATACTGACGTGTACCAAGAGACCCAGTACTTC. Amino acids: CASSLVHTRHTDVYQETQYF.

This clonotype appeared many times. This chain connects TRBV20-1 to TRBJ1-5, with D unresolved. Trimming stripped 2 bases from V and 4 bases from J, with 9 bases between. The CDR3 covers 13 residues. CDR1 is DFQATT and CDR2 is SNEGSKA in the germline V gene (reference sequence). The CDR3 region has the DNA TGCAGTGCTAGAACCCAGGTTAATCAGCCCCAGCATTTT. Translating it yields CSARTQVNQPQHF.

This clonotype came up many times. This chain connects TRBV28 to TRBJ1-2; D is perhaps TRBD1 (5 bases). This CDR3 contains 14 residues. With 3 bases removed from V and 3 bases from J, the gap between germline ends came to 11 bases. CDR1 and CDR2 from the germline V gene are MDHEN and SYDVKM. The DNA for the CDR3 is TGTGCCAGCAGTTTTTTCGGCAGGGACTATGGCTACACCTTC. Its protein product is CASSFFGRDYGYTF.

The sample holds a few counts of this clonotype. The chain has TRBV20-1 and TRBJ2-7, with TRBD2 identical over 15 bases. Unmatched junction bases numbered 7, after V lost 0 bases and J lost 7 bases. CDR3 length equals 16 residues. Germline V gene data show CDR1 as DFQATT and CDR2 as SNEGSKA (reference sequence). The CDR3 DNA is TGCAGTGCTAGAGACCCCTGGACTAGCGGGAGGGGAGAGCAGTACTTC. This gives the protein CSARDPWTSGRGEQYF.

The V gene is TRBV28, the J gene TRBJ2-1, with D possibly matching TRBD1 (6 bases). The germline CDR1 and CDR2 sequences are MDHEN and SYDVKM. V was trimmed by 4 bases and J by 15 bases, leaving 13 bases between them. This CDR3 comprises 11 residues. CDR3 sequence: CASSSPGTRFF. The CDR3 nucleotides read TGTGCCAGCAGTTCACCCGGGACACGGTTCTTC.

This clonotype was counted many times. V and J are TRBV4-1 and TRBJ2-2, with D uncertain. V was pared by 0 bases and J by 2 bases, with 10 bases between. CDR1 MGHRA and CDR2 YSYEKL come from the germline V gene. The CDR3 has 16 amino acids. The CDR3 bases are TGCGCCAGCAGCCAAGAGATCGGGCTTAACACCGGGGAGCTGTTTTTT. This codes for CASSQEIGLNTGELFF.

At least ten counts were recorded for this clonotype. CDR3 sequence (DNA): TGCGCCAGCAGCAGGACGGCGAGCTCTGGGGCCAACGTCCTGACTTTC. Its protein is CASSRTASSGANVLTF. The J gene is TRBJ2-6, the V gene TRBV5-1, with unresolved D. Trimming stripped 4 bases from V and 0 bases from J, with 11 bases between. CDR3 length: 16 residues. Germline loops: CDR1 SGHRS, CDR2 YFSETQ. Variable domain in full (rest from reference TRBV5-1 and TRBJ2-6): KAGVTQTPRYLIKTRGQQVTLSCSPISGHRSVSWYQQTPGQGLQFLFEYFSETQRNKGNFPGRFSGRQFSNSRSEMNVSTLELGDSALYLCASSRTASSGANVLTFGAGSRLTVL.

The chain combines TRBV5-8 with TRBJ1-4; the D is unclear. The length of the CDR3 is 14 residues. Germline CDR1 SGHTS, CDR2 YDEGEE. V was cut by 0 bases and J by 7 bases, with 10 bases left in between. CDR3 residues: CASSLVRLAEKLFF. The CDR3 DNA reads as TGTGCCAGCAGCTTGGTTAGATTGGCTGAAAAACTGTTTTTT.

This clonotype was seen ten or more times. V usage is TRBV5-4 and J usage is TRBJ2-6, with D uncertain. CDR1 SGHNT and CDR2 YYREEE come from the germline V gene (reference sequence). V lost 1 base, J lost 0 bases, and 8 bases lay in between. This CDR3 spans 16 amino acids. The CDR3 DNA is TGTGCCAGCAGCTTGCCCTGGAACTCTGGGGCCAACGTCCTGACTTTC. This encodes CASSLPWNSGANVLTF.

This clonotype was counted at least ten times. V is TRBV18 and J is TRBJ1-1; D is undetermined. Trimming took 2 bases from V and 0 from J, leaving 16 bases between them. Germline CDR1 reads KGHSH; CDR2 reads LQKENI. The CDR3 totals 17 residues. The DNA for the CDR3 is TGTGCCAGCTCACCAAGTATCCGGCGTAGCATGAACACTGAAGCTTTCTTT. Its translation: CASSPSIRRSMNTEAFF.

Ten or more counts support this clonotype. This chain connects TRBV3-1 to TRBJ2-7, with 10 bases fitting TRBD2. Germline lookup yields CDR1 LGHDT and CDR2 YNNKEL (reference sequence). V trimming: 4 bases; J trimming: 3 bases; junction bases outside the gene matches: 9. The CDR3 contains 16 residues. The CDR3 loop reads CASSLARGTSVYEQYF. CDR3 nucleotide sequence: TGTGCCAGCAGCCTGGCGAGGGGGACTAGCGTCTACGAGCAGTACTTC.

This clonotype was counted ten times or more. V is TRBV20-1 and J is TRBJ2-3; 10 nucleotides match TRBD2. The CDR3 is 15 amino acids. After removal of 3 bases from V and 1 base from J, the junction contained 4 bases not matched to a gene. The germline gives CDR1 DFQATT, CDR2 SNEGSKA (reference sequence). DNA for the CDR3: TGCAGTGCTAGCGCTACTAGCGGGGGCACAGATACGCAGTATTTT. This encodes CSASATSGGTDTQYF.

This clonotype occurred many times. The rearrangement uses TRBV5-1 and TRBJ2-1; the match to TRBD1 covers 8 bases. CDR3 length equals 15 residues. The V segment lost 0 bases and the J segment 1 base; nucleotides outside the gene matches: 0. The germline V gene encodes CDR1 SGHRS and CDR2 YFSETQ. CDR3 DNA: TGCGCCAGCAGCTTGGGGACAGGGTCCTACAATGAGCAGTTCTTC. Translation gives CASSLGTGSYNEQFF.

This clonotype was detected a few times. The J gene is TRBJ2-2, the V gene TRBV14, with D perhaps TRBD1 (6 bases). Germline V gene lookup returns CDR1 SGHDN and CDR2 FVKESK. V was pared by 0 bases and J by 4 bases, with 6 bases between. The CDR3 is 14 residues long. CDR3 in DNA: TGTGCCAGCAGCCAAGACAGGGGCACCGGGGAGCTGTTTTTT. As protein: CASSQDRGTGELFF.

There are many counts of this clonotype. The chain carries TRBV6-5 and TRBJ2-1; possibly TRBD1 or TRBD2 for D (5 bases each). The V gene's germline CDR1 is MNHEY and CDR2 SVGAGI. V lost 7 bases and J 0 bases, leaving 10 bases between the germline ends. The CDR3 covers 14 residues. This CDR3 reads CASTGPSSYNEQFF. DNA of the CDR3: TGTGCCAGCACGGGGCCGAGCTCCTACAATGAGCAGTTCTTC.

The rearrangement uses TRBV3-1 and TRBJ2-3, with D hard to call. CDR3 length: 15 amino acids. Germline assignment: CDR1 LGHDT and CDR2 YNNKEL (reference sequence). V lost 6 bases, J lost 4 bases, and 17 bases lay in between. Written as DNA, the CDR3 is TGTGCCAGCAGTCTCGCTAGGGCTCCTTCAGATACGCAGTATTTT. Encoded protein: CASSLARAPSDTQYF.

In this sample, this clonotype turned up many times. The chain couples TRBV15 to TRBJ1-2; 10 bases align to TRBD1. Germline V lookup: CDR1 LNHNV, CDR2 YYDKDF (reference sequence). The J segment lost 9 bases and the V segment lost 4 bases, leaving 11 bases of the junction unmatched. The CDR3 is 15 amino acids. The CDR3 sequence: CATSKDRGLFLSYTF. CDR3 nucleotide sequence: TGTGCCACCAGCAAAGACAGGGGGCTATTTCTGAGCTACACCTTC.

This clonotype was seen at least ten times. The J gene is TRBJ2-5, the V gene TRBV5-1; TRBD1 matches 7 bases. Germline lookup yields CDR1 SGHRS and CDR2 YFSETQ. V was pared by 2 bases and J by 2 bases, with 3 bases of the junction left unmatched. The CDR3 sequence is 14 residues long. The CDR3 loop reads CASSLQGSQETQYF. The CDR3 region has the DNA TGCGCCAGCAGCTTACAGGGGTCACAAGAGACCCAGTACTTC.

This clonotype was seen ten or more times. In DNA, the CDR3 is TGCAGTGCTAGACCCCCTGATCTGGACTACAATGAGCAGTTCTTC. Amino acid sequence: CSARPPDLDYNEQFF. This sequence joins TRBV20-1 and TRBJ2-1; D not certain. The V and J ends lost 2 bases and 3 bases respectively, with 14 bases between them. Germline V CDR1 and CDR2: DFQATT, SNEGSKA (reference sequence). The CDR3 spans 15 residues.

This clonotype was counted at least ten times. J is TRBJ2-5 and V is TRBV12-5; D remains ambiguous. The length of the CDR3 is 14 residues. V lost 7 bases and J 5 bases, leaving 17 bases between the germline ends. Germline CDR1 is LGHNT and CDR2 is FRNRAP. The CDR3 DNA follows: TGTGCTAGTGCCCAAAACGTGGGTGCGGAGACCCAGTACTTC. Protein product: CASAQNVGAETQYF.

This clonotype is termed medium-sized (0.01 to 0.1%). The chain combines TRBV5-6 with TRBJ1-3; D call uncertain. V was cut by 1 base and J by 0 bases, with 8 bases left in between. CDR1 SGHDT and CDR2 YYEEEE come from the germline V gene. This CDR3 contains 15 residues. Written as DNA, the CDR3 is TGTGCCAGCAGCTTGTCTCAAGTCTCTGGAAACACCATATATTTT. Translated: CASSLSQVSGNTIYF. The whole variable domain, filled in from reference TRBV5-6 and TRBJ1-3, reads DAGVTQSPTHLIKTRGQQVTLRCSPKSGHDTVSWYQQALGQGPQFIFQYYEEEERQRGNFPDRFSGHQFPNYSSELNVNALLLGDSALYLCASSLSQVSGNTIYFGEGSWLTVV.

This clonotype was seen repeatedly, ten times or more. The rearrangement links TRBV20-1 to TRBJ2-6; D not certain. The CDR3 is made up of 14 amino acids. V lost 6 bases and J lost 0, with 9 bases in between. Germline V CDR1 and CDR2: DFQATT, SNEGSKA (reference sequence). In DNA, the CDR3 is TGCAGTGCGTACAGATTCTCTGGGGCCAACGTCCTGACTTTC. Its protein is CSAYRFSGANVLTF.

This clonotype showed up many times. The rearrangement uses TRBV20-1 and TRBJ2-5; 9 bases are shared with TRBD2. Germline-derived CDR1 and CDR2 are DFQATT and SNEGSKA (reference sequence). J was trimmed by 1 base and V by 0 bases; bases with no gene match: 9. The CDR3 contains 17 residues. In nucleotides, the CDR3 is TGCAGTGCTAGAGACATGGGCCTAGCGGGGCCCCAAGAGACCCAGTACTTC. It is translated as CSARDMGLAGPQETQYF.

The CDR3, as DNA: TGCAGTGCTCGCGGTAGCGGGAGCTCCTACGAGCAGTACTTC. Its translation is CSARGSGSSYEQYF. V is TRBV20-1 and J is TRBJ2-7, with TRBD2 matching over 9 bases. Per germline, CDR1 DFQATT and CDR2 SNEGSKA (reference sequence). The V and J ends lost 5 bases and 0 bases, in that order; junction bases with no gene match: 5. The CDR3 length is 14 residues.

This clonotype was counted ten times or more. V gene TRBV9 combines with J gene TRBJ2-1; 14 bases match TRBD2. This CDR3 has 18 residues. Germline V lookup: CDR1 SGDLS, CDR2 YYNGEE. After removal of 4 bases from V and 5 bases from J, the junction contained 11 bases not matched to a gene. The chain's CDR3 is CASSPGLAGGWWNNEQFF. DNA for the CDR3: TGTGCCAGCAGCCCCGGACTAGCGGGAGGTTGGTGGAACAATGAGCAGTTCTTC.

The V gene is TRBV12-3 or TRBV12-4, the J gene TRBJ2-3; no reliable D call. The CDR3 is 14 amino acids. V was clipped by 3 bases and J by 4 bases, with 11 bases between them. The CDR3 nucleotides read TGTGCCAGCAGTTTTAGTCGGGCGGCAGATACGCAGTATTTT. Protein: CASSFSRAADTQYF.

This clonotype has only a few counts. V and J are TRBV20-1 and TRBJ1-1; perhaps TRBD1 as D (6 bases). The CDR3 runs 14 residues. Germline CDR1 reads DFQATT; CDR2 reads SNEGSKA (reference sequence). Trimming left V 2 bases short and J 9 bases short, with 19 bases between. Written as DNA, the CDR3 is TGCAGTGCTAGAAAGGGGGGGGCGAGTCCCCAAGCTTTCTTT. It yields the protein CSARKGGASPQAFF.